Following are 12 T cell receptor beta chains from one sample sequenced in a study of shared clonotypes between healthy human individuals. Profiling relied on immunoSEQ multiplex PCR, and the TCRdb table lists in-frame clones only, not all of them. Of about 1 million clones listed, under 80% were seen once; the top ten hold 1.2% to 1.5%. Material: memory CD4+ T cells sorted from blood. Specified subset: CD45RA-negative fraction. The receptors shown here come from a man between 18 and 29 years old in good health.

The CDR3 protein is CASSIVGAGSNTEAFF. CDR3 nucleotides: TGTGCCAGTAGTATAGTTGGGGCCGGGTCGAACACTGAAGCTTTCTTT. The V gene is TRBV19, the J gene TRBJ1-1; weak D call: TRBD1 (5 bases). Germline V gene data show CDR1 as LNHDA and CDR2 as SQIVND (reference sequence). V shed 1 base and J shed 1 base, with 13 bases lying between them. The CDR3 extends over 16 amino acids.

The V and J genes are TRBV6-5 and TRBJ2-3; TRBD2 aligns across 9 bases. The CDR3 contains 14 residues. In germline, CDR1 is MNHEY, CDR2 SVGAGI. V dropped 7 bases and J dropped 1; count of bases not matched to a gene: 3. The CDR3 sequence is CASKAGGRTDTQYF. CDR3 DNA sequence: TGTGCCAGCAAAGCGGGAGGCCGCACAGATACGCAGTATTTT.

V is TRBV10-1 and J is TRBJ2-2; no clear D gene. Germline assignment: CDR1 WNHNN and CDR2 SYGVQD (reference sequence). This CDR3 region has 14 residues. Deletions cut 4 bases from V and 1 base from J, with 7 bases between. The CDR3: CASSGPENTGELFF. In nucleotides, the CDR3 is TGCGCCAGCAGTGGGCCAGAGAACACCGGGGAGCTGTTTTTT.

The chain combines TRBV6-6 with TRBJ2-5, with D perhaps matching TRBD2 (7 bases). This CDR3 is 12 amino acids long. From germline, CDR1 is MNHNY and CDR2 SVGAGI (reference sequence). Trimming stripped 5 bases from V and 7 bases from J, with 11 bases between. CDR3 residues: CASSEGGGTQYF. The CDR3 nucleotides are TGTGCCAGCAGTGAGGGAGGGGGGACCCAGTACTTC.

This chain joins TRBV18 and TRBJ1-2; TRBD1 matches 7 bases. This CDR3 is built from 17 residues. The ends lost 1 base at V and 5 bases at J; junction bases unmatched: 13. Germline assignment: CDR1 KGHSH and CDR2 LQKENI. CDR3 sequence: CASSPLWIETGTYGYTF. Written as DNA, the CDR3 is TGTGCCAGCTCACCACTCTGGATTGAGACAGGGACATATGGCTACACCTTC.

J is TRBJ2-1 and V is TRBV27; 13 positions agree with TRBD2. V lost 11 bases, J lost 6 bases, and 4 bases stayed unmatched. CDR1 is MNHEY and CDR2 is SMNVEV in the germline V gene (reference sequence). The CDR3 is made up of 13 amino acids. CDR3 DNA sequence: TGTGCCTCACGGACTAGCGGGAGCAATGAGCAGTTCTTC. Protein sequence: CASRTSGSNEQFF.

As for this clone: Distinct nucleotide sequences in the sample also encode this CDR3. The rearrangement uses TRBV30 and TRBJ2-7, with unresolved D. Germline values: CDR1 GTSNPN, CDR2 SVGIG (reference sequence). The CDR3 runs 11 residues. V lost 0 bases and J 3 bases, leaving 3 bases between the germline ends. The CDR3 DNA reads as TGTGCCTGGAGTGTTGACTACGAGCAGTACTTC. Its translation is CAWSVDYEQYF.

Comment on this clone: One end of the junction varies from germline; a read error may be responsible. The chain carries TRBV19 and TRBJ2-7, with 8 nucleotides matching TRBD2. The germline gives CDR1 LNHDA, CDR2 SQIVND (reference sequence). There are 15 residues in the CDR3. The CDR3 loop reads CAGSISGLGVGEQYF. CDR3 coding DNA: TGTGCCGGTAGTATCTCGGGACTAGGCGTAGGCGAGCAGTACTTC.

With respect to this clone: Given a much more abundant clone one base away, this may be a read error. This sequence joins TRBV5-6 and TRBJ2-2, with D possibly being TRBD2 (6 bases). The CDR3 is 13 amino acids. CDR1 and CDR2 from the germline V gene are SGHDT and YYEEEE. Trimming removed 1 base from V and 6 bases from J, with 7 bases in between. This CDR3 reads CASSLTGAGELFF. The CDR3 coding sequence is TGTGCCAGCAGCTTGACGGGGGCCGGGGAGCTGTTTTTT.

The V gene is TRBV7-2, the J gene TRBJ1-1, with D perhaps TRBD1 (5 bases). The germline V and J ends were trimmed by 5 bases and 1 base, with 20 bases remaining between them. CDR1 is SGHTA, CDR2 FQGNSA, per germline. The CDR3 loop spans 17 amino acids. The CDR3 bases are TGTGCCAGCAGCCGCCGACAACGGGCGGGGGGGAACACTGAAGCTTTCTTT. Translation gives CASSRRQRAGGNTEAFF. The entire variable domain, with the rest obtained from reference TRBV7-2 and TRBJ1-1, is as follows: GAGVSQSPSNKVTEKGKDVELRCDPISGHTALYWYRQSLGQGLEFLIYFQGNSAPDKSGLPSDRFSAERTGGSVSTLTIQRTQQEDSAVYLCASSRRQRAGGNTEAFFGQGTRLTVV.

CDR3 residues: CASSPRDQKTDTQYF. In DNA form, the CDR3 reads TGTGCCAGCTCACCCCGGGACCAGAAGACAGATACGCAGTATTTT. V gene TRBV18 combines with J gene TRBJ2-3, with D perhaps assigned TRBD1 or TRBD2 (5 bases each). CDR1 is KGHSH, CDR2 LQKENI, per germline. The CDR3 loop spans 15 amino acids. V was trimmed by 3 bases and J by 3 bases, leaving 13 bases between them.

The chain is built from TRBV4-1 and TRBJ2-7, with D maybe TRBD2 (5 bases). This CDR3 is 15 amino acids long. Trimming stripped 0 bases from V and 0 bases from J, with 9 bases between. CDR1 and CDR2 from the germline V gene are MGHRA and YSYEKL. The DNA for the CDR3 is TGCGCCAGCAGCCAAGATCCGGGGAACTCCTACGAGCAGTACTTC. Its protein product is CASSQDPGNSYEQYF.